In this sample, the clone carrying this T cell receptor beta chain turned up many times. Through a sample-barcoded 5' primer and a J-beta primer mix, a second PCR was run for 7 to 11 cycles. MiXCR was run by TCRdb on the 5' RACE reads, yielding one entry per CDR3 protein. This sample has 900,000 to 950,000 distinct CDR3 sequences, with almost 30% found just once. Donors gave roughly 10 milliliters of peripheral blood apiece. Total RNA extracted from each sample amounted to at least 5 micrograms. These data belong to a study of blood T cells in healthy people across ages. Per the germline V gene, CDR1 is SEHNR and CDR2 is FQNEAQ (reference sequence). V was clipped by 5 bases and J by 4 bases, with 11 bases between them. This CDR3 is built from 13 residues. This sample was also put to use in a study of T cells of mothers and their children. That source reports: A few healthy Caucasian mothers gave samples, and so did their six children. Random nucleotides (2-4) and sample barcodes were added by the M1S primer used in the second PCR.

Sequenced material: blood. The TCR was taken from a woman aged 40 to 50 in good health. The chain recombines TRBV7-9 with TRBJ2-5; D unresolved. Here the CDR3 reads CASSTGLIETQYF. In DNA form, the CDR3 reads TGTGCCAGCAGCACGGGCCTCATAGAGACCCAGTACTTC.